This T cell receptor beta chain was recorded in a study of blood T cell repertoires in COVID-19. This table comes from immunoSEQ multiplex PCR, and its TCRdb copy is limited to in-frame clones, with some not included. The data hold tens of thousands of clones, with about 80% observed a single time. Germline CDR1 and CDR2: MNHEY and SMNVEV (reference sequence). The J segment lost 7 bases and the V segment lost 4 bases, leaving 8 bases of the junction unmatched. The CDR3 runs to 15 residues. This receptor was taken from a man between 65 and 85 years old with acute or convalescent COVID-19. The chain couples TRBV27 to TRBJ2-1, with 9 positions matching TRBD2. Material for sequencing was peripheral blood. CDR3 bases: TGTGCCAGCAGTTCCTTAGCGGGAGTGGGGAATGAGCAGTTCTTC. Protein: CASSSLAGVGNEQFF.